This section outlines one T cell receptor (beta chain) sequence together with its context. Its specificity is not known. This sample was taken from a study of T cells in Graves' hyperthyroidism and ophthalmopathy. Turning to the study itself: Peripheral blood was collected at initial diagnosis, before any treatment. Study findings and constraints: A median 6.5 months before onset, the model predicted ophthalmopathy.

This CDR3 region has 14 residues. Per germline, CDR1 SGHVS and CDR2 FNYEAQ. Exclusion of patients followed from uncontrolled infection, other autoimmune disease, pregnancy or lactation. Amplified TCR beta CDR3 regions came from RNA transcripts. The HTBI primer set served for first-round RT-PCR of the TCR CDR3. Each CDR3 protein is one row after TCRdb ran MiXCR on the multiplex PCR reads. The table records 600,000 or so distinct CDR3 sequences, 14% of them present only once. Sequencing was performed on blood. The chain has TRBV7-6 and TRBJ1-2; 7 bases map to TRBD1. This TCR derives from a woman younger than 30 with Graves' ophthalmopathy. This chain's CDR3 is CATEQGKANYGYTF. CDR3 DNA: TGTGCGACCGAACAGGGGAAAGCTAACTATGGCTACACCTTC.